This TCR beta chain was identified in a study of blood T cell repertoires in COVID-19. Study as a whole: Acute and convalescent COVID-19 specimens originated in the United States, Italy and Spain.

Germline lookup yields CDR1 SGHTA and CDR2 FQGNSA. Losses at the gene ends were 1 base for V and 1 base for J; bases not matched to a gene: 7. The CDR3 totals 16 residues. As handled by the study authors: Amplifying reference gene primers gave estimates of nucleated cell counts. Profiled with immunoSEQ multiplex PCR; TCRdb holds only in-frame clones, not every one. V and J calls and clone size are as listed in that table; D and trimming were resolved from the DNA. The data contain around 72,000 clones, around 89% of them singletons. The sample comprised peripheral blood. The clonotype comes from a woman in her 70s with acute or convalescent COVID-19. V usage is TRBV7-2 and J usage is TRBJ2-7; TRBD1 matches at 7 bases. In DNA, the CDR3 is TGTGCCAGCAGCTTAGATTGGGGACAGTCATCCTACGAGCAGTACTTC. Its translation: CASSLDWGQSSYEQYF.